A single sample is the source of the 21 T cell receptor beta chains below, sequenced in a study of T cell responses to AZD1222 COVID-19 vaccine. Assay used: immunoSEQ multiplex PCR; TCRdb lists only in-frame clones, some missing. This sample has over 100,000 clones; approximately 86% occur once, and the top ten carry roughly 2.6%. This specimen was peripheral blood, taken on day 0 of AZD1222 vaccination. These receptors originate from an adult in good health.

The table lists this clone with a count of one. The CDR3 sequence is CASSPRDGANYGYTF. Here the CDR3 DNA reads TGTGCCAGCAGCCCCCGGGACGGCGCTAACTATGGCTACACCTTC. The V gene is TRBV9, the J gene TRBJ1-2; tentative D call: TRBD1 (5 bases). With 4 bases removed from V and 0 bases from J, the gap between germline ends came to 13 bases. Germline CDR1 reads SGDLS; CDR2 reads YYNGEE. This CDR3 contains 15 residues.

The CDR3 is CASSLARNTIYF. The CDR3 DNA sequence: TGTGCCAGCAGTCTCGCACGAAACACCATATATTTT. The chain employs TRBV28 and TRBJ1-3; D call uncertain. This CDR3 has 12 amino acids. V dropped 5 bases and J dropped 5 bases, with 7 bases sitting between them. Germline V CDR1 and CDR2: MDHEN, SYDVKM.

This clone was seen a single time. This chain links TRBV7-3 with TRBJ2-1, with 8 bases matching TRBD2. J gave up 10 bases and V 5 bases, and 13 bases lay outside the gene matches. In germline, CDR1 is SGHTA, CDR2 FQGTGA. The CDR3 consists of 15 residues. CDR3 sequence: CASSAGGPRRAEQFF. The CDR3 DNA follows: TGTGCCAGCAGCGCGGGGGGACCCCGGAGGGCCGAGCAGTTCTTC.

The chain joins TRBV19 to TRBJ2-7, with D possibly TRBD2 on 6 matching bases. CDR1 LNHDA and CDR2 SQIVND come from the germline V gene (reference sequence). V was clipped by 3 bases and J by 1 base, with 13 bases between them. This CDR3 region has 15 residues. For the CDR3, the DNA is TGTGCCAGTAGTATTCAGGCTAGCGTGTCCTACGAGCAGTACTTC. Protein product: CASSIQASVSYEQYF.

The chain is built from TRBV6-5 and TRBJ1-1; tentatively, D is TRBD1 (5 bases). From germline, CDR1 is MNHEY and CDR2 SVGAGI. The germline V and J ends were trimmed by 5 bases and 6 bases, with 19 bases remaining between them. This CDR3 region has 15 residues. The CDR3 loop is CASSPPGGVVAEAFF. The CDR3 nucleotides read TGTGCCAGCAGTCCCCCCGGGGGGGTCGTCGCTGAAGCTTTCTTT.

The J gene is TRBJ2-3, the V gene TRBV6-4; possibly TRBD1 for D (5 bases). The length of the CDR3 is 14 residues. Germline V lookup: CDR1 MRHNA, CDR2 SNTAGT. V was trimmed by 2 bases and J by 0 bases, leaving 6 bases between them. The CDR3 nucleotides read TGTGCCAGCAGTGACAGGGGAAGCACAGATACGCAGTATTTT. This gives the protein CASSDRGSTDTQYF.

This clone appeared a single time. V is TRBV5-1 and J is TRBJ2-3; the match to TRBD1 covers 8 bases. The length of the CDR3 is 16 residues. Trimming removed 5 bases from V and 6 bases from J; junction bases left unmatched: 14. Germline assignment: CDR1 SGHRS and CDR2 YFSETQ. The CDR3 DNA follows: TGCGCCAGCAGTCAGCTGGGCCCAGGGGGCGAGGATACGCAGTATTTT. Translated: CASSQLGPGGEDTQYF. The full variable domain, in which reference TRBV5-1 and TRBJ2-3 provide the parts outside the CDR3, is KAGVTQTPRYLIKTRGQQVTLSCSPISGHRSVSWYQQTPGQGLQFLFEYFSETQRNKGNFPGRFSGRQFSNSRSEMNVSTLELGDSALYLCASSQLGPGGEDTQYFGPGTRLTVL.

The chain carries TRBV6-2 or TRBV6-3 and TRBJ1-2; D is perhaps TRBD1 (5 bases). The CDR3 is 11 residues long. From germline, CDR1 is MNHEY and CDR2 SVGEGT. Trimming stripped 6 bases from V and 11 bases from J, with 13 bases between. The CDR3 nucleotides read TGTGCCAGCAGCCGGGACCGGGCTTACACCTTC. Translated: CASSRDRAYTF.

In the case of this clone: Other DNA sequences in the same sample also yield this CDR3. The chain joins TRBV24-1 to TRBJ1-4; D is undetermined. With 1 base removed from V and 8 bases from J, the gap between germline ends came to 4 bases. Germline CDR1 and CDR2: KGHDR and SFDVKD. The CDR3 is 12 amino acids. The CDR3 loop is CATSDFGEKLFF. CDR3 bases: TGTGCCACCAGTGATTTTGGGGAAAAACTGTTTTTT.

The chain is built from TRBV7-2 and TRBJ1-1; D call uncertain. The CDR3 consists of 11 residues. V was clipped by 1 base and J by 3 bases, with 0 bases between them. CDR1 SGHTA and CDR2 FQGNSA come from the germline V gene. CDR3 nucleotide sequence: TGTGCCAGCAGCTTAGACACTGAAGCTTTCTTT. Residues: CASSLDTEAFF.

J is TRBJ2-3 and V is TRBV2, with TRBD2 matching 15 bases. The J segment lost 4 bases and the V segment lost 6 bases, leaving 11 bases of the junction unmatched. The CDR3 has 18 amino acids. Germline CDR1 is SNHLY and CDR2 is FYNNEI. DNA for the CDR3: TGTGCCAGCAGATGGGGACTAGCGGGAGGATCTTATCCAGATACGCAGTATTTT. Protein: CASRWGLAGGSYPDTQYF.

This clone was counted once. The chain recombines TRBV7-8 with TRBJ2-7; TRBD1 aligns across 8 bases. Trimming at V came to 5 bases and at J to 3 bases, leaving 6 bases not matched to a gene. CDR1 SGHVS and CDR2 FQNEAQ come from the germline V gene. This CDR3 comprises 14 residues. The CDR3 sequence: CASSPQGAHYEQYF. Here the CDR3 DNA reads TGTGCCAGCAGCCCTCAGGGGGCGCACTACGAGCAGTACTTC.

As regards this clone: The sample carries other DNA sequences with the same CDR3. The J gene is TRBJ2-5, the V gene TRBV5-1; TRBD1 aligns across 10 bases. Losses at the gene ends were 3 bases for V and 5 bases for J; bases not matched to a gene: 4. This CDR3 has 14 residues. Per germline, CDR1 SGHRS and CDR2 YFSETQ. The DNA of the CDR3 is TGCGCCAGCAGCTCGACAGGGGGCAGGGAGACCCAGTACTTC. Translation gives CASSSTGGRETQYF. The full variable domain, in which reference TRBV5-1 and TRBJ2-5 provide the parts outside the CDR3, is KAGVTQTPRYLIKTRGQQVTLSCSPISGHRSVSWYQQTPGQGLQFLFEYFSETQRNKGNFPGRFSGRQFSNSRSEMNVSTLELGDSALYLCASSSTGGRETQYFGPGTRLLVL.

The gene calls are TRBV24-1 and TRBJ2-3; weak D call: TRBD2 (5 bases). Germline lookup yields CDR1 KGHDR and CDR2 SFDVKD. The CDR3 has 15 residues. With 5 bases removed from V and 1 base from J, the gap between germline ends came to 12 bases. Here the CDR3 reads CATSAGGRRTDTQYF. The CDR3 nucleotides read TGTGCCACCAGTGCAGGAGGCCGGCGCACAGATACGCAGTATTTT.

This rearrangement joins TRBV9 to TRBJ1-1; D is unclear. Germline CDR1 and CDR2: SGDLS and YYNGEE. Trimming left V 4 bases short and J 4 bases short, with 11 bases between. This CDR3 spans 13 amino acids. The DNA for the CDR3 is TGTGCCAGCAGCCCAGGCGACGGCACTGAAGCTTTCTTT. The encoded protein is CASSPGDGTEAFF.

This rearrangement joins TRBV28 to TRBJ2-3; 10 bases map to TRBD2. Losses at the gene ends were 2 bases for V and 0 bases for J; bases not matched to a gene: 14. The CDR3 sequence is 20 residues long. The germline CDR1 and CDR2 sequences are MDHEN and SYDVKM. The chain's CDR3 is CASSLQWTSGVSPSTDTQYF. CDR3 DNA sequence: TGTGCCAGCAGTTTACAGTGGACTAGCGGAGTAAGCCCTAGCACAGATACGCAGTATTTT.

This clone was detected only a few times. The V gene is TRBV9, the J gene TRBJ1-3; tentative D call: TRBD1 (6 bases). The CDR3 consists of 16 residues. V was trimmed by 3 bases and J by 0 bases, leaving 13 bases between them. Per the germline V gene, CDR1 is SGDLS and CDR2 is YYNGEE. CDR3 in DNA: TGTGCCAGCAGCGCAGATCCCAGGGGCTCTGGAAACACCATATATTTT. Its protein product is CASSADPRGSGNTIYF.

This clone was detected a few times. J is TRBJ1-4 and V is TRBV28; D is uncertain. This CDR3 is built from 11 residues. V lost 4 bases and J 8 bases, leaving 5 bases between the germline ends. The V gene's germline CDR1 is MDHEN and CDR2 SYDVKM. CDR3: CASSSSEKLFF. The CDR3 DNA is TGTGCCAGCAGTTCGTCCGAAAAACTGTTTTTT. Together with reference TRBV28 and TRBJ1-4, the CDR3 gives the full variable domain: DVKVTQSSRYLVKRTGEKVFLECVQDMDHENMFWYRQDPGLGLRLIYFSYDVKMKEKGDIPEGYSVSREKKERFSLILESASTNQTSMYLCASSSSEKLFFGSGTQLSVL.

This chain joins TRBV5-6 and TRBJ2-7; 9 bases agree with TRBD1. The CDR3 sequence is 14 residues long. V was clipped by 5 bases and J by 3 bases; unmatched bases: 6. In germline, CDR1 is SGHDT, CDR2 YYEEEE. The CDR3 sequence: CASSSGTGYYEQYF. CDR3 DNA: TGTGCCAGCAGTTCCGGGACAGGGTACTACGAGCAGTACTTC.

This clone appeared once. The V and J genes are TRBV5-1 and TRBJ2-2; possibly TRBD2 for D (6 bases). Deletions cut 0 bases from V and 6 bases from J, with 9 bases between. From germline, CDR1 is SGHRS and CDR2 YFSETQ. The CDR3 totals 14 residues. CDR3 in amino acids: CASSLASAPGELFF. CDR3 bases: TGCGCCAGCAGCTTGGCTAGCGCCCCCGGGGAGCTGTTTTTT.

In its sample, this clone was seen a few times. The chain combines TRBV19 with TRBJ1-1, with 9 bases aligning to TRBD1. The CDR3 contains 16 residues. Unmatched junction bases numbered 13, after V lost 8 bases and J lost 3 bases. Looked up from germline, CDR1 is LNHDA and CDR2 is SQIVND (reference sequence). This chain's CDR3 is CASRGQGPLGDTEAFF. The CDR3 nucleotides are TGTGCCAGTCGCGGACAGGGGCCTCTCGGGGACACTGAAGCTTTCTTT.